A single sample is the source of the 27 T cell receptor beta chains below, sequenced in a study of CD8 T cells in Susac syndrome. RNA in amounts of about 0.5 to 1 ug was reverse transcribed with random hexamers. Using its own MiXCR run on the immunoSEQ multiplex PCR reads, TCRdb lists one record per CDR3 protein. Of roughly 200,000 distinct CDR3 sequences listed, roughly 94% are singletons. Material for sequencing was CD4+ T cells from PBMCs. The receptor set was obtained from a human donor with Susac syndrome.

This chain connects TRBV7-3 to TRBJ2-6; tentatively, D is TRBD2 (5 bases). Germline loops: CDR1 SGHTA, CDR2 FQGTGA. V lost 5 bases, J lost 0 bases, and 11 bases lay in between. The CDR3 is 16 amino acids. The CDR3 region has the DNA TGTGCCAGCAGCCTTGGACTGCCCTCTGGGGCCAACGTCCTGACTTTC. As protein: CASSLGLPSGANVLTF.

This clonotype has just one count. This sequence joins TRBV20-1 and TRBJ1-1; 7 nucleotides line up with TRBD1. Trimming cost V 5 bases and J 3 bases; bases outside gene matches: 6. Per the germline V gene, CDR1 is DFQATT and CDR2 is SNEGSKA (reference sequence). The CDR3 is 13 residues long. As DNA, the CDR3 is TGCAGTGCTTCCAGGACAGGCTACACTGAAGCTTTCTTT. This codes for CSASRTGYTEAFF.

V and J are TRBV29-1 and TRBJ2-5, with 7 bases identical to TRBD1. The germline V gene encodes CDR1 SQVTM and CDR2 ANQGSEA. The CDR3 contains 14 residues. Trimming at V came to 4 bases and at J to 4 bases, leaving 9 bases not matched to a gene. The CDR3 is CSVGGQVRIETQYF. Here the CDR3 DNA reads TGCAGCGTTGGCGGACAGGTCAGGATAGAGACCCAGTACTTC.

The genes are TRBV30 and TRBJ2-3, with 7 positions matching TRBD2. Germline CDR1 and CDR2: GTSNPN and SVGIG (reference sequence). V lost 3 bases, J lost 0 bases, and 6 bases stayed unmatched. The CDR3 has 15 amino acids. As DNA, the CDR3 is TGTGCCTGGAGCGAACTAGCGTCTAGCACAGATACGCAGTATTTT. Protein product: CAWSELASSTDTQYF.

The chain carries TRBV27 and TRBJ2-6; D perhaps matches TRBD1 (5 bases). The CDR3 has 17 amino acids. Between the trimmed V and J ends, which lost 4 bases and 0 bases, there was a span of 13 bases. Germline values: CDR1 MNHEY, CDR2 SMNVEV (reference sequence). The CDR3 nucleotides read TGTGCCAGCAGTTGGAGACACGACAGCTCTGGGGCCAACGTCCTGACTTTC. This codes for CASSWRHDSSGANVLTF.

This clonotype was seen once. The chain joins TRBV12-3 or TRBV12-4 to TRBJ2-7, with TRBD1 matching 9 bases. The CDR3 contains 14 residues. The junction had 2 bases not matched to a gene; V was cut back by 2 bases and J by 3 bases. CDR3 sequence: CASSLRTGVYEQYF. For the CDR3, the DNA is TGTGCCAGCAGTTTAAGGACAGGGGTCTACGAGCAGTACTTC.

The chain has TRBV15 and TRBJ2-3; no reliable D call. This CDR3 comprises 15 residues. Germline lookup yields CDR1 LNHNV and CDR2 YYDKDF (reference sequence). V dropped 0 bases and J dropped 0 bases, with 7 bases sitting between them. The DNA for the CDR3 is TGTGCCACCAGCAGAGATGTGGGAAGCACAGATACGCAGTATTTT. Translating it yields CATSRDVGSTDTQYF.

CDR3 DNA sequence: TGTGCCAGCAGTTTGCCAGGGAAAGGCACTGAAGCTTTCTTT. Protein: CASSLPGKGTEAFF. V usage is TRBV28 and J usage is TRBJ1-1; TRBD1 is a possible D gene (5 bases). The CDR3 length is 14 residues. Germline V gene data show CDR1 as MDHEN and CDR2 as SYDVKM. V was clipped by 3 bases and J by 4 bases, with 12 bases between them. The full variable domain, completed using reference TRBV28 and TRBJ1-1, is DVKVTQSSRYLVKRTGEKVFLECVQDMDHENMFWYRQDPGLGLRLIYFSYDVKMKEKGDIPEGYSVSREKKERFSLILESASTNQTSMYLCASSLPGKGTEAFFGQGTRLTVV.

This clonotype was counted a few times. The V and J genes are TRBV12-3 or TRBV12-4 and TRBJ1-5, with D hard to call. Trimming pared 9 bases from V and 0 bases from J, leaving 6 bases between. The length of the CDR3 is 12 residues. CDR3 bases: TGTGCCAGTAGCGGTAGCAATCAGCCCCAGCATTTT. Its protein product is CASSGSNQPQHF.

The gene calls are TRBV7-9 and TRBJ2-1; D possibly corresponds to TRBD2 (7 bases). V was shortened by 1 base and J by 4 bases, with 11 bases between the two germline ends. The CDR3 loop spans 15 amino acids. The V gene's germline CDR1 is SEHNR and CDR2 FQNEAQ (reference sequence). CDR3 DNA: TGTGCCAGCAGCTTAGACGCGGGGGCATACAATGAGCAGTTCTTC. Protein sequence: CASSLDAGAYNEQFF.

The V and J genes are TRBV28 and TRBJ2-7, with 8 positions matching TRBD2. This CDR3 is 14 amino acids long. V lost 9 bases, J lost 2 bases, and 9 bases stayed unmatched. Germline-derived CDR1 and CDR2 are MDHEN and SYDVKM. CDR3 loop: CASETSGGTYEQYF. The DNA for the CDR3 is TGTGCCAGTGAAACTAGCGGAGGAACCTACGAGCAGTACTTC. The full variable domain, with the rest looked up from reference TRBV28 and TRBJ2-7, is DVKVTQSSRYLVKRTGEKVFLECVQDMDHENMFWYRQDPGLGLRLIYFSYDVKMKEKGDIPEGYSVSREKKERFSLILESASTNQTSMYLCASETSGGTYEQYFGPGTRLTVT.

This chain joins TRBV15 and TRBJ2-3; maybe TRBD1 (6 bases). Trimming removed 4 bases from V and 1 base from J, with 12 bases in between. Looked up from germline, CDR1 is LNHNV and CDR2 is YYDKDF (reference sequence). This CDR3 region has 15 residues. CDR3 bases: TGTGCCACCAGCAAGGACCCAGGGGGCACAGATACGCAGTATTTT. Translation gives CATSKDPGGTDTQYF.

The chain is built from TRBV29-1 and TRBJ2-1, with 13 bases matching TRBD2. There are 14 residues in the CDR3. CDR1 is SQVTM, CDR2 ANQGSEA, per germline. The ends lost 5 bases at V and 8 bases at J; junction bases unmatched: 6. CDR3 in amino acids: CSVRGLAGVHEQFF. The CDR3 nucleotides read TGCAGCGTTAGAGGACTAGCGGGAGTGCATGAGCAGTTCTTC.

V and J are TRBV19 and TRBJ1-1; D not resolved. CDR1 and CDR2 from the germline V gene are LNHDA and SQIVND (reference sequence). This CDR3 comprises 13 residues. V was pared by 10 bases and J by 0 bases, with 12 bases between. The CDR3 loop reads CATMDQMNTEAFF. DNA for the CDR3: TGTGCCACTATGGACCAGATGAACACTGAAGCTTTCTTT.

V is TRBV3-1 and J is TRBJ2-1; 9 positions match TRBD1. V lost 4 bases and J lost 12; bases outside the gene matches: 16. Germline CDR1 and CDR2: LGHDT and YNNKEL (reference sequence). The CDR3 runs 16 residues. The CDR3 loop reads CASSRARDRVEWGQFF. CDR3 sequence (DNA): TGTGCCAGCAGCCGGGCTAGGGACAGGGTGGAGTGGGGGCAGTTCTTC.

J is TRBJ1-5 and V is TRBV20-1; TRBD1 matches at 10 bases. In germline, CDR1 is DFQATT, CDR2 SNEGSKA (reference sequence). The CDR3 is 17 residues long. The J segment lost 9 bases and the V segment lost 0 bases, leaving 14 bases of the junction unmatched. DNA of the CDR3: TGCAGTGCTAGAGATCAAGGGAGACAGGGGGCCCGCGGGCCCCAGCATTTT. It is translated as CSARDQGRQGARGPQHF.

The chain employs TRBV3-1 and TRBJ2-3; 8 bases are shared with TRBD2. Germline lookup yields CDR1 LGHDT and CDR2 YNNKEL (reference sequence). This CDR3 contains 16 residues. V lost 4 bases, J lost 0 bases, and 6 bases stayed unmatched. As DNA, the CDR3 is TGTGCCAGCAGCCGAAGGGCGGGGGGTAGCACAGATACGCAGTATTTT. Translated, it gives CASSRRAGGSTDTQYF.

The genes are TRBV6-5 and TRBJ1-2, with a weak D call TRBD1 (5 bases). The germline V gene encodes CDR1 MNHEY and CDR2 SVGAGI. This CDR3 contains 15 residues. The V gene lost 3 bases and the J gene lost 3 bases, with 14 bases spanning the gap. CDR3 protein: CASSYLGREDYGYTF. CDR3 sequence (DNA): TGTGCCAGCAGTTATCTGGGCAGGGAGGACTATGGCTACACCTTC.

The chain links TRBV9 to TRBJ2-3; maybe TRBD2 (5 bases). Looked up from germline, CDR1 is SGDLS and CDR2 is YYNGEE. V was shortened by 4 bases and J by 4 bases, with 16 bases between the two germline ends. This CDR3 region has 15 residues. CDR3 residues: CASSTSGLAADTQYF. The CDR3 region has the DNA TGTGCCAGCAGCACCAGTGGTCTAGCCGCAGATACGCAGTATTTT.

The CDR3 coding sequence is TGTGCCACCAGCAGAGCCAGACAGGGTACGAACACTGAAGCTTTCTTT. Translated, it gives CATSRARQGTNTEAFF. The gene calls are TRBV15 and TRBJ1-1, with 7 nucleotides matching TRBD1. After removal of 1 base from V and 1 base from J, the junction contained 6 bases not matched to a gene. This CDR3 spans 16 amino acids. In germline, CDR1 is LNHNV, CDR2 YYDKDF (reference sequence).

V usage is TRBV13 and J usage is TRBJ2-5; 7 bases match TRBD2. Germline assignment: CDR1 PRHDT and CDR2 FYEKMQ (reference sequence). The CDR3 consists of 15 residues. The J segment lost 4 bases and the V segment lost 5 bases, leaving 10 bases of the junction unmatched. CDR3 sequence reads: CASSLTSEGGETQYF. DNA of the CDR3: TGTGCCAGCAGCCTAACTAGCGAGGGAGGAGAGACCCAGTACTTC. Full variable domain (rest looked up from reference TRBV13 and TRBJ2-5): AAGVIQSPRHLIKEKRETATLKCYPIPRHDTVYWYQQGPGQDPQFLISFYEKMQSDKGSIPDRFSAQQFSDYHSELNMSSLELGDSALYFCASSLTSEGGETQYFGPGTRLLVL.

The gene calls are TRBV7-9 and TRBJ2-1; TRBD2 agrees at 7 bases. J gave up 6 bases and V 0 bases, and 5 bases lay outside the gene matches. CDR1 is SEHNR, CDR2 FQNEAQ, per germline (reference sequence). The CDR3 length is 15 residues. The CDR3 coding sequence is TGTGCCAGCAGCTTAGCGGGGGGGGTCGTCAATGAGCAGTTCTTC. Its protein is CASSLAGGVVNEQFF.

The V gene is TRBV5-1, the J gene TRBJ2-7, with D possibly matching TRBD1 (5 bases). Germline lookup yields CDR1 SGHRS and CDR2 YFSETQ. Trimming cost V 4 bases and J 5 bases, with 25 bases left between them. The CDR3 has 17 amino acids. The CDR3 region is CASSPRGRAGLLDEQYF. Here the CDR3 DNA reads TGCGCCAGCAGCCCCCGCGGCAGGGCCGGGTTACTTGACGAGCAGTACTTC. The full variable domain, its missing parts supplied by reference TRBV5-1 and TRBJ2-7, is KAGVTQTPRYLIKTRGQQVTLSCSPISGHRSVSWYQQTPGQGLQFLFEYFSETQRNKGNFPGRFSGRQFSNSRSEMNVSTLELGDSALYLCASSPRGRAGLLDEQYFGPGTRLTVT.

The CDR3 sequence is CSAHTGGEETQYF. The DNA of the CDR3 is TGCAGTGCTCACACGGGGGGGGAGGAGACCCAGTACTTC. This rearrangement joins TRBV20-1 to TRBJ2-5; 8 nucleotides match TRBD2. CDR1 is DFQATT and CDR2 is SNEGSKA in the germline V gene (reference sequence). V trimming: 5 bases; J trimming: 5 bases; junction bases outside the gene matches: 7. This CDR3 spans 13 amino acids.

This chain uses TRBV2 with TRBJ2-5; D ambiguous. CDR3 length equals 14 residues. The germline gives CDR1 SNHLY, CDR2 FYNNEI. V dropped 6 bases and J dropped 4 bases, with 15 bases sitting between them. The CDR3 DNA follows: TGTGCCAGCAGCGAACCGCTGGCTGGAGAGACCCAGTACTTC. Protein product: CASSEPLAGETQYF.

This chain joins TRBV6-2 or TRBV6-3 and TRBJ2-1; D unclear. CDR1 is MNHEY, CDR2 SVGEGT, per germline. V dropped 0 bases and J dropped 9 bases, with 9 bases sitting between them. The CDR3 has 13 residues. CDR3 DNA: TGTGCCAGCAGTTACTCGTTTCTGGGTGAGCAGTTCTTC. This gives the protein CASSYSFLGEQFF.

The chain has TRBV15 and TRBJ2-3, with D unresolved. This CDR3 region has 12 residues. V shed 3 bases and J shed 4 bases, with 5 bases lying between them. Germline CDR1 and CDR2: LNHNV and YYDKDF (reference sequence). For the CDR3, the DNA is TGTGCCACCAGCAGGTTAGCAGATACGCAGTATTTT. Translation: CATSRLADTQYF.